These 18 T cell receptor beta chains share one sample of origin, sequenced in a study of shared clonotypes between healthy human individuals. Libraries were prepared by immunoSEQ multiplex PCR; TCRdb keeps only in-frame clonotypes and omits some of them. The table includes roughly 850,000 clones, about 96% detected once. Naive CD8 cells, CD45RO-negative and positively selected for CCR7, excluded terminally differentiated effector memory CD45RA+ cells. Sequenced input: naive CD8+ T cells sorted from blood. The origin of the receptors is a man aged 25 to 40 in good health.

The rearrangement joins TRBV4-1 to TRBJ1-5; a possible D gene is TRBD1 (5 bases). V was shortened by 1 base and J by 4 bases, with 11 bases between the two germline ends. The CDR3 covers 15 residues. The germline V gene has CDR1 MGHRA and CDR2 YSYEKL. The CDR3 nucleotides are TGCGCCAGCAGCCAAGTATGGGGGGTGAATCAGCCCCAGCATTTT. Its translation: CASSQVWGVNQPQHF.

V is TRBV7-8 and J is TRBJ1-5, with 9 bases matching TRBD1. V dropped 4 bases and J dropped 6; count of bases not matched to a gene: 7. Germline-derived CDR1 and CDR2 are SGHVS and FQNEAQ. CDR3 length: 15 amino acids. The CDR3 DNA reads TGTGCCAGCAGCTACCGGGACAGGGACAGTCAGCCCCAGCATTTT. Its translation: CASSYRDRDSQPQHF.

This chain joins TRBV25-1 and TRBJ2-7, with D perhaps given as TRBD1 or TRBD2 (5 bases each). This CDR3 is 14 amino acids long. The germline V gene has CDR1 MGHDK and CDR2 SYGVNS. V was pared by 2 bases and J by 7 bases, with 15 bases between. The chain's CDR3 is CASSEEPGTPEQYF. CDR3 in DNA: TGTGCCAGCAGTGAAGAGCCCGGGACCCCGGAGCAGTACTTC.

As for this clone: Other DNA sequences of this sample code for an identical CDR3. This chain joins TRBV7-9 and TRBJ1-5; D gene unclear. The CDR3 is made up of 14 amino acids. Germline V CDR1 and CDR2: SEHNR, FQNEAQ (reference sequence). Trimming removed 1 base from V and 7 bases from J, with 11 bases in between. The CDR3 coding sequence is TGTGCCAGCAGCTTAGGCGGGGTCAGGCAGCCCCAGCATTTT. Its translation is CASSLGGVRQPQHF.

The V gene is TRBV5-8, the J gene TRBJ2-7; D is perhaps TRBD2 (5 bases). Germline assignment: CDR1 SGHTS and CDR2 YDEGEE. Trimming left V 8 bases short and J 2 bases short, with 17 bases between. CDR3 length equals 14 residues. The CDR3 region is CASSLRPGTYEQYF. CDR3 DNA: TGTGCCAGTTCTCTCCGACCCGGGACCTACGAGCAGTACTTC.

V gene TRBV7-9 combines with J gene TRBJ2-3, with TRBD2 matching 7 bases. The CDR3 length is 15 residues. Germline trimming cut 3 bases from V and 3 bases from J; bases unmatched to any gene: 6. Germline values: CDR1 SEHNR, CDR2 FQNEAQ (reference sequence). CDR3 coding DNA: TGTGCCAGCAGCTTGAAACCGGGACTAACAGATACGCAGTATTTT. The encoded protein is CASSLKPGLTDTQYF.

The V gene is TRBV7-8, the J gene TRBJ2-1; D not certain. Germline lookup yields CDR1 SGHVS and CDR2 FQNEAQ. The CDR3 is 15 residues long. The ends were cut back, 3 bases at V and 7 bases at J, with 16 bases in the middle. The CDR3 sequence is CASSLWSAQSNEQFF. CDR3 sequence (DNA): TGTGCCAGCAGCTTGTGGTCCGCCCAATCAAATGAGCAGTTCTTC.

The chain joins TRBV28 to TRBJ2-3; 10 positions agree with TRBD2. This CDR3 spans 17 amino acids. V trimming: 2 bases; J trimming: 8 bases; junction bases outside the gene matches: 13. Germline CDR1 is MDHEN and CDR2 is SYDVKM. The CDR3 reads CASSLLAGERPSVTQYF. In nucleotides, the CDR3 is TGTGCCAGCAGTTTACTAGCGGGAGAGCGGCCATCTGTTACGCAGTATTTT.

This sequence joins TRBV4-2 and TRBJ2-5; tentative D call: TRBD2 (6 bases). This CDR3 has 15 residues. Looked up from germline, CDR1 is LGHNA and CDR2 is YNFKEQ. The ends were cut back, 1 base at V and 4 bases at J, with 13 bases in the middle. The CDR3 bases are TGTGCCAGCAGCCAAGGTTCGGGAGTGGGAGAGACCCAGTACTTC. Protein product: CASSQGSGVGETQYF.

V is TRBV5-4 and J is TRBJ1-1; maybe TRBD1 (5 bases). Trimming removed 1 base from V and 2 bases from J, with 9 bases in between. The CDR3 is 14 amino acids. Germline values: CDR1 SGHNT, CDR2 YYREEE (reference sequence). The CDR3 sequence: CASSLSGANTEAFF. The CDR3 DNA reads TGTGCCAGCAGCTTGTCTGGGGCCAACACTGAAGCTTTCTTT. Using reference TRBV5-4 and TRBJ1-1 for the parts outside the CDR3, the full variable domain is ETGVTQSPTHLIKTRGQQVTLRCSSQSGHNTVSWYQQALGQGPQFIFQYYREEENGRGNFPPRFSGLQFPNYSSELNVNALELDDSALYLCASSLSGANTEAFFGQGTRLTVV.

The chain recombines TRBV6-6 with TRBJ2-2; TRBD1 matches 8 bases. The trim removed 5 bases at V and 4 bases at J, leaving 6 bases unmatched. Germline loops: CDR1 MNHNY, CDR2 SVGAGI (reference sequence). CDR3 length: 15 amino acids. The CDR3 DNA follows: TGTGCCAGCAGTCTTCGGACAGGGACCACCGGGGAGCTGTTTTTT. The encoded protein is CASSLRTGTTGELFF.

The DNA of the CDR3 is TGTGCCAGCAGCGGGGGCGGGCAAGCCTACAATGAGCAGTTCTTC. It yields the protein CASSGGGQAYNEQFF. The chain has TRBV9 and TRBJ2-1; D may match TRBD1 or TRBD2 (5 bases each). The V and J ends lost 3 bases and 2 bases respectively, with 12 bases between them. The V gene's germline CDR1 is SGDLS and CDR2 YYNGEE. The CDR3 has 15 amino acids.

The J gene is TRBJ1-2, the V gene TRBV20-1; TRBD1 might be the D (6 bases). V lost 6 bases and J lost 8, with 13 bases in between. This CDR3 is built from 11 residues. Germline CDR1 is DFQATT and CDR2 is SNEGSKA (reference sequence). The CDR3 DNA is TGCAGTGCCTATCGGACAGCCGGCTACACCTTC. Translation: CSAYRTAGYTF.

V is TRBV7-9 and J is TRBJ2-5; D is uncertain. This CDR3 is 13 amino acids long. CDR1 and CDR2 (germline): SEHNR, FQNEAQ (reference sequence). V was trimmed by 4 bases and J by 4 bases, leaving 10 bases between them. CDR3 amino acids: CASSSTARETQYF. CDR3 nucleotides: TGTGCCAGCAGCTCCACAGCTAGAGAGACCCAGTACTTC.

CDR3 DNA: TGCGCCAGCAGCTTGGCCACGGGGTACGAGCAGTACTTC. Protein sequence: CASSLATGYEQYF. This sequence joins TRBV5-1 and TRBJ2-7, with a tentative D call TRBD2 (5 bases). Trimming took off 0 bases at V and 4 bases at J, with 8 bases between the two ends. Germline V CDR1 and CDR2: SGHRS, YFSETQ. The CDR3 is 13 amino acids.

CDR3 sequence (DNA): TGTGCCAGCAGTGACACAGGGGACAACGAGCAGTACTTC. As protein: CASSDTGDNEQYF. The J gene is TRBJ2-7, the V gene TRBV25-1, with 7 bases identical to TRBD1. The germline gives CDR1 MGHDK, CDR2 SYGVNS. V was pared by 3 bases and J by 5 bases, with 4 bases of the junction left unmatched. This CDR3 is built from 13 residues.

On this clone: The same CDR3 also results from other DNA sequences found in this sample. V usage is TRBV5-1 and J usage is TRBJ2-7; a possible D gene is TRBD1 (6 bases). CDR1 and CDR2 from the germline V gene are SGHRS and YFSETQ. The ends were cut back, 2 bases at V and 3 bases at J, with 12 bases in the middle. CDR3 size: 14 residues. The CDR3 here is CASSLGTGNYEQYF. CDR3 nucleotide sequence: TGCGCCAGCAGCTTAGGAACAGGGAACTACGAGCAGTACTTC.

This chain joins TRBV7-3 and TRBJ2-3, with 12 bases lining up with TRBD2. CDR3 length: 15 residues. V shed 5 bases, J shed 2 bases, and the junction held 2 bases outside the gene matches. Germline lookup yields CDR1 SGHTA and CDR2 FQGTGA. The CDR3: CASSGTSGHTDTQYF. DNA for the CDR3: TGTGCCAGCAGCGGGACTAGCGGGCACACAGATACGCAGTATTTT. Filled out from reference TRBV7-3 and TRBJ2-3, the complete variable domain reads GAGVSQTPSNKVTEKGKYVELRCDPISGHTALYWYRQSLGQGPEFLIYFQGTGAADDSGLPNDRFFAVRPEGSVSTLKIQRTERGDSAVYLCASSGTSGHTDTQYFGPGTRLTVL.